This TCR beta chain was identified during a study of T cells in Graves' hyperthyroidism and ophthalmopathy. The patients, who ranged from 18 to 65 in age, presented with newly diagnosed hyperthyroidism lasting under 2 months. Amplified TCR beta CDR3 regions derived from RNA transcripts. First-round RT-PCR targeting the TCR CDR3 was performed with the HTBI primer set. TCRdb passed the multiplex PCR reads through MiXCR, listing each CDR3 protein once. This sample has 360,000 or so distinct CDR3 sequences, with about 19% found just once. Per germline, CDR1 MNHNS and CDR2 SASEGT. CDR3 size: 15 residues. V lost 3 bases and J lost 5, with 16 bases in between.

Specimen: blood. The chain is built from TRBV6-1 and TRBJ2-5, with D tentatively TRBD2 (6 bases). This clonotype was sampled from a young woman with Graves' hyperthyroidism. CDR3 in amino acids: CASSDQGLGGETQYF. Written as DNA, the CDR3 is TGTGCCAGCAGTGATCAGGGTTTAGGAGGGGAGACCCAGTACTTC.